This TCR beta chain is drawn from a study of glioma-infiltrating T cells after dendritic cell vaccination. Clones were read by immunoSEQ multiplex PCR, and TCRdb kept only the in-frame ones, dropping some. The sample comprises about 82,000 clones, roughly 89% of which are singletons, and under 4% rests with the top ten. Germline V gene data show CDR1 as SGHRS and CDR2 as YFSETQ. V lost 4 bases to trimming and J lost 0 bases, with 14 bases between them. CDR3 length equals 16 residues. This clone appeared a few times. This sequence was found in a human donor with glioblastoma. The V and J genes are TRBV5-1 and TRBJ1-5; D is perhaps TRBD1 (5 bases). The sample here was blood, taken before dendritic cell vaccination. CDR3: CASSPGVTGSNQPQHF. The CDR3 DNA follows: TGCGCCAGCAGCCCCGGCGTAACAGGTAGCAATCAGCCCCAGCATTTT. Drawing the rest from reference TRBV5-1 and TRBJ1-5, the complete variable domain is KAGVTQTPRYLIKTRGQQVTLSCSPISGHRSVSWYQQTPGQGLQFLFEYFSETQRNKGNFPGRFSGRQFSNSRSEMNVSTLELGDSALYLCASSPGVTGSNQPQHFGDGTRLSIL.